Following are 8 T cell receptor beta chains from one sample sequenced in a study of T cell responses to AZD1222 COVID-19 vaccine. TCRdb's copy holds only in-frame clones and misses some; the assay was immunoSEQ multiplex PCR. This sample has around 130,000 clones, with approximately 90% found just once. Sequencing used peripheral blood, obtained 28 days after the second AZD1222 dose. The receptors come from an adult who received the AZD1222 COVID-19 vaccine.

This clone was seen at least ten times. V and J are TRBV30 and TRBJ1-1; 7 bases match TRBD1. The germline CDR1 and CDR2 sequences are GTSNPN and SVGIG (reference sequence). CDR3 length: 12 amino acids. The J segment lost 4 bases and the V segment lost 3 bases, leaving 2 bases of the junction unmatched. In DNA form, the CDR3 reads TGTGCCTGGAGCCAGGGGGGCACTGAAGCTTTCTTT. This sequence encodes CAWSQGGTEAFF.

The gene calls are TRBV7-2 and TRBJ1-1, with a weak D call TRBD1 (6 bases). The CDR3 has 15 amino acids. CDR1 SGHTA and CDR2 FQGNSA come from the germline V gene. V was cut by 4 bases and J by 4 bases, with 16 bases left in between. This CDR3 reads CASSYTQGLATEAFF. As DNA, the CDR3 is TGTGCCAGCAGCTACACGCAGGGGCTGGCCACTGAAGCTTTCTTT.

Note on this clone: Since a much larger clone is just one base distant, this may be a read error. The chain links TRBV28 to TRBJ2-7; D uncertain. V was cut by 4 bases and J by 1 base, with 2 bases left in between. Germline lookup yields CDR1 MDHEN and CDR2 SYDVKM. This CDR3 region has 11 residues. In nucleotides, the CDR3 is TGTGCCAGCAGTTCTTCCTACGAGCAGTACTTC. As protein: CASSSSYEQYF.

V is TRBV30 and J is TRBJ1-2, with 8 bases lining up with TRBD1. Trimming at V came to 3 bases and at J to 2 bases, leaving 8 bases not matched to a gene. The CDR3 sequence is 15 residues long. Germline CDR1 reads GTSNPN; CDR2 reads SVGIG (reference sequence). CDR3 sequence reads: CAWSSDRERNYGYTF. The CDR3 DNA follows: TGTGCCTGGAGCTCGGACAGGGAGCGGAACTATGGCTACACCTTC.

This clone has a single count. The sample contains more than one DNA sequence encoding this CDR3. This chain connects TRBV5-1 to TRBJ2-6, with 9 nucleotides matching TRBD1. The germline gives CDR1 SGHRS, CDR2 YFSETQ. Trimming removed 4 bases from V and 1 base from J; junction bases left unmatched: 6. The CDR3 has 17 residues. DNA for the CDR3: TGCGCCAGCAGCCCCCGGGACAGGGTTTCTGGGGCCAACGTCCTGACTTTC. Its protein is CASSPRDRVSGANVLTF.

This chain links TRBV10-2 with TRBJ2-5; possible D gene TRBD1, 6 bases. Trimming stripped 4 bases from V and 3 bases from J, with 9 bases between. Germline CDR1 WSHSY, CDR2 SAAADI. The CDR3 has 13 amino acids. The CDR3 DNA is TGCGCCAGCAGTGTCCCAGGGGAAGAGACCCAGTACTTC. The encoded protein is CASSVPGEETQYF.

This clone was recorded a few times. The V and J genes are TRBV7-2 and TRBJ2-5; 7 bases match TRBD2. Looked up from germline, CDR1 is SGHTA and CDR2 is FQGNSA. CDR3 length equals 15 residues. The V segment lost 5 bases and the J segment 2 bases; nucleotides outside the gene matches: 8. The CDR3 nucleotides read TGTGCCAGCAGCCGCACCGGGACTACACAAGAGACCCAGTACTTC. Its protein is CASSRTGTTQETQYF.

The V gene is TRBV7-9, the J gene TRBJ1-1, with no clear D. There are 14 residues in the CDR3. With 5 bases removed from V and 5 bases from J, the gap between germline ends came to 15 bases. The germline gives CDR1 SEHNR, CDR2 FQNEAQ (reference sequence). CDR3 residues: CASSAGMAGTEAFF. The DNA of the CDR3 is TGTGCCAGCAGCGCCGGAATGGCGGGAACTGAAGCTTTCTTT.